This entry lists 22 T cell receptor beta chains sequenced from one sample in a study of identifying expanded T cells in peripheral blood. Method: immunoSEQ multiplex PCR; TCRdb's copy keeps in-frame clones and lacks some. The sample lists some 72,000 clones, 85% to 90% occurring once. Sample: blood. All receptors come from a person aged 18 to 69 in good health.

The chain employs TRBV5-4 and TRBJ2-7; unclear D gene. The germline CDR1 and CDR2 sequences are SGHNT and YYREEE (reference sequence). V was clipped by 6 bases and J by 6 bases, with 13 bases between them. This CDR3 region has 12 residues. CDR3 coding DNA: TGTGCCAGCACCATAGACTGGGGCGAGCAGTACTTC. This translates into CASTIDWGEQYF. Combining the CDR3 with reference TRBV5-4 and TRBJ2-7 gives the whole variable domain ETGVTQSPTHLIKTRGQQVTLRCSSQSGHNTVSWYQQALGQGPQFIFQYYREEENGRGNFPPRFSGLQFPNYSSELNVNALELDDSALYLCASTIDWGEQYFGPGTRLTVT.

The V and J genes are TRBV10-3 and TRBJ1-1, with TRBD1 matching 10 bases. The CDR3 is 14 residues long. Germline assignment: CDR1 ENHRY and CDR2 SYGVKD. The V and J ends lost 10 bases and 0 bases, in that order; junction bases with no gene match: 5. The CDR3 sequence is CATRQGAMNTEAFF. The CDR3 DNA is TGTGCCACTCGACAGGGGGCGATGAACACTGAAGCTTTCTTT.

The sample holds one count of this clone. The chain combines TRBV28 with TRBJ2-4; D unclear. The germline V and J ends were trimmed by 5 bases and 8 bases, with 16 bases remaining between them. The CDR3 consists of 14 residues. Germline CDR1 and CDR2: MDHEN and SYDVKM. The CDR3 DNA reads TGTGCCAGCAGTCCAATAGCCCGACTGGACATTCAGTACTTC. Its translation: CASSPIARLDIQYF.

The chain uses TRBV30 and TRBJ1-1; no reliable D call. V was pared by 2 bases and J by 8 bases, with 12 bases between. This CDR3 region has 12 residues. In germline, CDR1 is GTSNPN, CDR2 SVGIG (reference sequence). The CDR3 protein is CAWSNWVGEAFF. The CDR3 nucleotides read TGTGCCTGGAGTAACTGGGTCGGGGAAGCTTTCTTT. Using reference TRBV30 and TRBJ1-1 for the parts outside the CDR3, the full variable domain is SQTIHQWPATLVQPVGSPLSLECTVEGTSNPNLYWYRQAAGRGLQLLFYSVGIGQISSEVPQNLSASRPQDRQFILSSKKLLLSDSGFYLCAWSNWVGEAFFGQGTRLTVV.

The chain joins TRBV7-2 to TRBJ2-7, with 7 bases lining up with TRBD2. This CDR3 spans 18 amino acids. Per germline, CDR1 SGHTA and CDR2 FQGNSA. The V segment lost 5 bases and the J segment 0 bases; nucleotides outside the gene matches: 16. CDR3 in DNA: TGTGCCAGCAGCCACCGGGGGATAGCGGGCTTGAACTCCTACGAGCAGTACTTC. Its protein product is CASSHRGIAGLNSYEQYF.

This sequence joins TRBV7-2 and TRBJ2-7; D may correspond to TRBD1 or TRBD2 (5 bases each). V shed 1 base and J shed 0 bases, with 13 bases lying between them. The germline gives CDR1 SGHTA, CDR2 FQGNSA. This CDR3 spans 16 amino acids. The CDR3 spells CASSLEWPGSSYEQYF. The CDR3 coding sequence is TGTGCCAGCAGCTTAGAATGGCCAGGGAGCTCCTACGAGCAGTACTTC.

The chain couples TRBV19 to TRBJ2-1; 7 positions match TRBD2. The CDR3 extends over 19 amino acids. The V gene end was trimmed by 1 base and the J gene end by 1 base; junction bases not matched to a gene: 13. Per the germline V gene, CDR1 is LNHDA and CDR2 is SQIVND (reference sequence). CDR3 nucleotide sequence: TGTGCCAGTAGTATAGCCGGGACGGCGACTAGCCGGTCCTACAATGAGCAGTTCTTC. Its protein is CASSIAGTATSRSYNEQFF.

CDR3 sequence reads: CASSQGQLNTEAFF. The CDR3 nucleotides read TGTGCCAGCAGCCAAGGACAGCTAAACACTGAAGCTTTCTTT. The chain has TRBV11-2 and TRBJ1-1; weak D call: TRBD1 (6 bases). CDR1 SGHAT and CDR2 FQNNGV come from the germline V gene. V was shortened by 5 bases and J by 2 bases, with 12 bases between the two germline ends. This CDR3 region has 14 residues.

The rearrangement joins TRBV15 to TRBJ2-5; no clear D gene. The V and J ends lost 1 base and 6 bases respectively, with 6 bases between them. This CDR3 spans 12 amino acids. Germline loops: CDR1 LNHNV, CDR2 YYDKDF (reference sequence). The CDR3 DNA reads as TGTGCCACCAGCAGAGGAACGAAGACCCAGTACTTC. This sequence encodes CATSRGTKTQYF. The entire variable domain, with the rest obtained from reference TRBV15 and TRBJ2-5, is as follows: DAMVIQNPRYQVTQFGKPVTLSCSQTLNHNVMYWYQQKSSQAPKLLFHYYDKDFNNEADTPDNFQSRRPNTSFCFLDIRSPGLGDTAMYLCATSRGTKTQYFGPGTRLLVL.

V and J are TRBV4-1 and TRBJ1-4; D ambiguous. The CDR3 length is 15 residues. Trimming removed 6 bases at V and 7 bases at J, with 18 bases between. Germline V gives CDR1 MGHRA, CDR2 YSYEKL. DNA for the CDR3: TGCGCCAGCAGTGAAAATTGGGGAGCCGGTGAAAAACTGTTTTTT. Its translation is CASSENWGAGEKLFF.

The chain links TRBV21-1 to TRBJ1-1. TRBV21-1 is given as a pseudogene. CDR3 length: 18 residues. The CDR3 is CASSKYTVGDLFLSEAFF. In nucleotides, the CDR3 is TGTGCCAGCAGCAAATATACCGTAGGAGACCTCTTCTTATCTGAAGCTTTCTTT.

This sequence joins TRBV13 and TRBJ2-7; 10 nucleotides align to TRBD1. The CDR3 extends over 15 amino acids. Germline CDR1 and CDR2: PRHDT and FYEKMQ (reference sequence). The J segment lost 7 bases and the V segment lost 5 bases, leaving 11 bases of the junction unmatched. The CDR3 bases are TGTGCCAGCAGCGGACTGGGGACAGGGGAGAGGGAGCAGTACTTC. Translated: CASSGLGTGEREQYF.

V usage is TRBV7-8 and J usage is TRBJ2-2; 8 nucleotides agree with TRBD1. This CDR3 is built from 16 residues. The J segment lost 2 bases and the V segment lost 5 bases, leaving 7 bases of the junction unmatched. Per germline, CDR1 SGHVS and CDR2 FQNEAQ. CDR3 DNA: TGTGCCAGCAGCCCTAGGACAGGGTACAACACCGGGGAGCTGTTTTTT. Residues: CASSPRTGYNTGELFF.

CDR3 nucleotides: TGCGCCAGCAGCTTGGCTGGCTCGGGCACCGGGGAGCTGTTTTTT. Protein: CASSLAGSGTGELFF. V is TRBV5-1 and J is TRBJ2-2; D not resolved. The V gene lost 0 bases and the J gene lost 4 bases, with 10 bases spanning the gap. Germline loops: CDR1 SGHRS, CDR2 YFSETQ. The CDR3 runs to 15 residues.

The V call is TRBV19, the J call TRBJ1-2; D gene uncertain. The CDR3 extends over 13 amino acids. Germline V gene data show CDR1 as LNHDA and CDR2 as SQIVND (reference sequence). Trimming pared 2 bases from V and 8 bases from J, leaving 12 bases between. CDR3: CASSISGGLGYTF. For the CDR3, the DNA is TGTGCCAGTAGTATATCCGGTGGGTTGGGCTACACCTTC.

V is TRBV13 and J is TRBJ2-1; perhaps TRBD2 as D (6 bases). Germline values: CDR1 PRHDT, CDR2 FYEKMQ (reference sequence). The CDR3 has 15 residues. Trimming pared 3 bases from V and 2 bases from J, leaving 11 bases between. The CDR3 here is CASSFQWGAYNEQFF. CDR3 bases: TGTGCCAGCAGCTTCCAGTGGGGGGCCTACAATGAGCAGTTCTTC.

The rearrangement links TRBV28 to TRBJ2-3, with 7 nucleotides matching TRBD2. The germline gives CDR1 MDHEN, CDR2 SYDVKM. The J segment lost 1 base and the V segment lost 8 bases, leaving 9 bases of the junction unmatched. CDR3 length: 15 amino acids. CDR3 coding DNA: TGTGCCAGCGCCGGGGCTAGCGGCGGCACAGATACGCAGTATTTT. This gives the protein CASAGASGGTDTQYF.

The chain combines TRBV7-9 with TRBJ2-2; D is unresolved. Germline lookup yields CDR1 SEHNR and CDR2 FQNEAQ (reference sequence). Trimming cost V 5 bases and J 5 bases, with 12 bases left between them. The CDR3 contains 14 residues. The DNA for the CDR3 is TGTGCCAGCAGCCCGCTTCGTGGGACCGGGGAGCTGTTTTTT. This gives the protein CASSPLRGTGELFF.

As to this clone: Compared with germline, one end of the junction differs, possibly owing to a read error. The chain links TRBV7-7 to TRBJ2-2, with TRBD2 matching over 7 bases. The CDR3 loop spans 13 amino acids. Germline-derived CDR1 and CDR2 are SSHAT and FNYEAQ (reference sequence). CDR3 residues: CASSPGGTGELFF. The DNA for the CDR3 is TGTGCTAGCAGCCCGGGGGGCACCGGGGAGCTGTTTTTT.

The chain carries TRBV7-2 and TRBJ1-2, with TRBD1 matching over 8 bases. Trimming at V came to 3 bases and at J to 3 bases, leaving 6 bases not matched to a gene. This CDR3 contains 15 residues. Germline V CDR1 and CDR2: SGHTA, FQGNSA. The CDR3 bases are TGTGCCAGCAGCTTGGGGACAGGAACCCACTATGGCTACACCTTC. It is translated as CASSLGTGTHYGYTF.

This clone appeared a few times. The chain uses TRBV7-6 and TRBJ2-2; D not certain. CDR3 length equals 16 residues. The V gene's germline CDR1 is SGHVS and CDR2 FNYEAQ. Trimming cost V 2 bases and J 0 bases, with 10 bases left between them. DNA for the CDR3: TGTGCCAGCAGCTTATGGCCAACGACGAACACCGGGGAGCTGTTTTTT. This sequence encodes CASSLWPTTNTGELFF.

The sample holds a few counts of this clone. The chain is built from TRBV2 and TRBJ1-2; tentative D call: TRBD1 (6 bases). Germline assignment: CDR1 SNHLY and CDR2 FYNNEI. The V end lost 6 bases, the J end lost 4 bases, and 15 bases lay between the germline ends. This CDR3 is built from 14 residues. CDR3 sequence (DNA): TGTGCCAGCAGCGGGGAGGGGGACACCTATGGCTACACCTTC. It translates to CASSGEGDTYGYTF.